This TCR beta chain was retrieved from a study of cytomegalovirus exposure and HLA in healthy donors. The germline V gene has CDR1 MNHEY and CDR2 SMNVEV (reference sequence). This CDR3 contains 15 residues. The germline V and J ends were trimmed by 2 bases and 0 bases, with 8 bases remaining between them. As to this clone: The antigen remains unidentified.

Study outcomes and limitations: The likely explanation for a cluster of highly shared sequence variants was sequencing artifact.

The PCR had 60 Vbeta and 13 Jbeta primers. Clones were sequenced by immunoSEQ multiplex PCR, and TCRdb holds only the in-frame ones, with some missing. This sample has some 120,000 clones, with over 65% found just once. The TCR sequence derives from a man younger than 30 in good health and CMV-seropositive. Sequenced input: PBMCs. J is TRBJ1-5 and V is TRBV27; D is perhaps TRBD1 (6 bases). In DNA form, the CDR3 reads TGTGCCAGCAGTTTAGGACAGCCTAGCAATCAGCCCCAGCATTTT. Amino acids: CASSLGQPSNQPQHF.